The present entry profiles one TCR beta chain with its context. This clonotype was seen a few times. It lacks a known antigen. Per-base quality was not reported, and no clone a single base away is much larger than it. The data belong to a study of T-cell memory formation after mild COVID-19 (dated by TCRdb to the early 2020s). Broadly, across the study: Most TCR sequence clusters were specific to one of the two donors. The cohort was made up of two young adult volunteers, one female and one male, who were previously healthy. T-cell clones expanding and contracting after mild COVID-19 in a couple of donors were tracked by longitudinal TCRalpha and TCRbeta repertoire sequencing. Study-wide findings and limitations: The detection of some responding clones in pre-infection memory suggests that pre-existing cross-reactive memory T cells joined the SARS-CoV-2 response. The study included only a couple of mild cases, and larger cohorts that include severe cases with pre-infection samples were judged to be necessary. Balanced CD4/CD8 phenotypes were observed for clones contracting from day 15 to 85, whereas a bias towards CD4+ was observed for a second wave of clones expanding from day 15 to 37. SARS-CoV-2 specificity was not confirmed for the second-wave clones peaking on day 37. Contracting CD4+ clones turned up mainly in the CM and EM memory subsets, whereas EMRA was where CD8+ clones were enriched.

Ficoll-Paque density gradient centrifugation was the method used to isolate PBMCs. Sequencing was carried out with an Illumina NovaSeq 6000. cDNA libraries for TCRalpha and TCRbeta were prepared by 5'RACE using constant-segment primers, with sample barcodes and unique molecular identifiers added. RNA was extracted from every sample with Trizol reagent. Libraries were amplified in two PCR steps, with a second sample barcode and Illumina TruSeq adapters added in the second step. The libraries were sequenced on an Illumina NovaSeq using 2 x 150 bp paired-end reads. On the study's bioinformatics: The reads were demultiplexed and collapsed into UMI-guided consensus sequences using migec v1.2.7. Using mixcr v2.1.11, UMI consensuses were aligned to TRA and TRB V and J templates and then assembled into clonotypes. Expanded or contracted clonotypes were those called significant by both edgeR and NoisET, with noise models trained on biological replicates. edgeR calls used a false discovery rate-adjusted p below 0.01 and a log2 fold-change threshold of 1. As an exploratory analysis of dynamics, max-normalized trajectories of the 1000 most abundant clonotypes were examined with PCA combined with hierarchical clustering. Separately sequenced CD4+ and CD8+ repertoires were used to assign a CD4 or CD8 phenotype to each responding clone. Starting from the raw public reads, TCRdb applied fastp trimming at Q25, assembled clones with MiXCR and retained in-frame beta chains. Rows merge per CDR3 protein into single entries with the most common DNA and genes. TCRdb assigned the V and J calls; the authors' analysis was not used. In all, the sample holds about 350,000 distinct CDR3 sequences, and 25% to 30% of those were seen once. Less than 15% of the sample goes to the ten largest clones.

CDR3 length: 12 amino acids, cysteine to phenylalanine. Here the CDR3 DNA is all that survives: 36 bases in frame from base 1. The V end loses 10 bases and the J end loses 3 bases, and a stretch of 12 bases separates them. The sequencing input was PBMCs or a T cell subset sorted from them (not recorded which). The TCR sequence derives from an adult woman who had mild COVID-19 (a few samples of this study predate the infection). The sample titles of this study are shuffled in the database, so cell type and time point are left out; the donor was told from shared clones. The chain couples TRBV12-3 or TRBV12-4 to TRBJ1-1; TRBD1 is a possible D gene, resting on 5 matching bases. The CDR3: CATNSGDTEAFF. The nucleotide sequence is TGTGCCACCAACTCGGGGGACACTGAAGCTTTCTTT.